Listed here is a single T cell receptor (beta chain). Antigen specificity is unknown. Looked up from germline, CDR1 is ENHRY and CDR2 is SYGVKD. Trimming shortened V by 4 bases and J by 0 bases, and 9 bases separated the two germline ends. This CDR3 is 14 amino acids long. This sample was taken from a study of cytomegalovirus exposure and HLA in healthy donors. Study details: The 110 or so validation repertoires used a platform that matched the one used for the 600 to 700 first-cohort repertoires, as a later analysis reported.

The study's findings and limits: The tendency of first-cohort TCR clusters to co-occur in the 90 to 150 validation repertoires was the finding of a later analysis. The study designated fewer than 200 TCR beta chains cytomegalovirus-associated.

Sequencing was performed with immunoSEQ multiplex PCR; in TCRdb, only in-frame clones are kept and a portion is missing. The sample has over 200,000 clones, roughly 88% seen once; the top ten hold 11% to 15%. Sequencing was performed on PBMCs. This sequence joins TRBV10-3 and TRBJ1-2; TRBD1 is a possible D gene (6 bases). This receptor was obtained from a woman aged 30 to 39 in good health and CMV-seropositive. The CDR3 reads CAISARTANYGYTF. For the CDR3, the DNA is TGTGCCATCAGTGCTCGGACAGCTAACTATGGCTACACCTTC.